The 5 T cell receptor beta chains below come from one sample, sequenced in a study of radiation and T cells in renal cell carcinoma. TCRdb's table, derived via immunoSEQ multiplex PCR, lists solely in-frame clones and lacks some. In the table there are about 59,000 clones, around 78% of which are singletons. Time point noted: baseline pretreatment blood. Treatment here: 15 Gy SBRT to primary tumor, nephrectomy 4 weeks later. Source: blood, taken from a patient whose treatment included radiotherapy and nephrectomy. The receptors were gathered from a man between 60 and 75 years old with renal cell carcinoma.

The V and J genes are TRBV19 and TRBJ1-1, with 8 bases matching TRBD1. The trim removed 5 bases at V and 1 base at J, leaving 6 bases unmatched. The CDR3 runs to 15 residues. The germline CDR1 and CDR2 sequences are LNHDA and SQIVND (reference sequence). The CDR3 nucleotides read TGTGCCAGTAGTGCTGAGACAGGGGCGAACACTGAAGCTTTCTTT. Residues: CASSAETGANTEAFF.

This clone appeared a single time. This chain links TRBV28 with TRBJ1-1; 8 bases align to TRBD1. Trimming removed 2 bases from V and 3 bases from J; junction bases left unmatched: 5. Germline CDR1 MDHEN, CDR2 SYDVKM. This CDR3 has 15 residues. CDR3 nucleotides: TGTGCCAGCAGTTTACCCAGGGGGCAGGACACTGAAGCTTTCTTT. Translation gives CASSLPRGQDTEAFF.

This chain connects TRBV6-5 to TRBJ2-7; 8 bases are shared with TRBD2. From germline, CDR1 is MNHEY and CDR2 SVGAGI. This CDR3 has 15 residues. Unmatched junction bases numbered 10, after V lost 5 bases and J lost 4 bases. This chain's CDR3 is CASSTRGGRTYEQYF. CDR3 coding DNA: TGTGCCAGCAGTACACGGGGGGGGCGTACGTACGAGCAGTACTTC.

The chain links TRBV30 to TRBJ1-1; D not certain. Trimming removed 0 bases from V and 10 bases from J, with 12 bases in between. The CDR3 is 12 residues long. The V gene's germline CDR1 is GTSNPN and CDR2 SVGIG (reference sequence). The CDR3 reads CAWSVQISGAFF. CDR3 DNA sequence: TGTGCCTGGAGTGTCCAGATCTCTGGAGCTTTCTTT.

The sample holds one count of this clone. The V and J genes are TRBV6-6 and TRBJ1-4; no reliable D call. This CDR3 has 12 amino acids. Germline values: CDR1 MNHNY, CDR2 SVGAGI (reference sequence). The V end lost 1 base, the J end lost 8 bases, and 5 bases lay between the germline ends. The CDR3 loop reads CASSYLEEKLFF. As DNA, the CDR3 is TGTGCCAGCAGTTACTTAGAGGAAAAACTGTTTTTT.